These T cell receptor beta chains were read from a single sample in a study of blood T cell repertoires in COVID-19. Method: immunoSEQ multiplex PCR; TCRdb's copy keeps in-frame clones and lacks some. The sample has about 140,000 clones; about three quarters are singletons. What was sequenced was peripheral blood. The receptors stem from an older woman with acute or convalescent COVID-19. Each CDR3 is given with its conserved first and last residue. The D gene is left open where the match is weak. Some rows have no size entry. The others give once, few or many, or a class for an expanded clone.

TGTGCCAGCAGTCGTCAGCGGGGATACAATGAGCAGTTCTTC,CASSRQRGYNEQFF,TRBV27,NA,TRBD2,TRBJ2-1
TGCGCCAGCAGCTTAACACAGGGGGTTCACGAGCAGTACTTC,CASSLTQGVHEQYF,TRBV5-1,NA,TRBD1,TRBJ2-7
TGTGCCTGGGGACAGATATACGAGCAGTACTTC,CAWGQIYEQYF,TRBV30,NA,NA,TRBJ2-7
TGTGCCAGCAGCCTGCCTACCACGAGCTCCTACAATGAGCAGTTCTTC,CASSLPTTSSYNEQFF,TRBV14,NA,NA,TRBJ2-1
TGTGCCATCAGTGTAGCGGGAGTAGGGGGAGAGACCCAGTACTTC,CAISVAGVGGETQYF,TRBV10-3,NA,TRBD2,TRBJ2-5
TGTGCCACCAGCAGAGAACTTCGGCAGGGCTCAGCTTTCTTT,CATSRELRQGSAFF,TRBV15,NA,NA,TRBJ1-1
TGCGCCAGCAGCATACCTGCCGGTGGTGACGAGCAGTACTTC,CASSIPAGGDEQYF,TRBV5-1,many,NA,TRBJ2-7
TGTGCCAGCAGCTTAGAAGGGGGGGCACTAAAACTGTTTTTT,CASSLEGGALKLFF,TRBV7-9,NA,NA,TRBJ1-4
TGTGCCAGCAGCACCCCGGGACAGGGGAATTCACCCCTCCACTTT,CASSTPGQGNSPLHF,TRBV7-9,NA,TRBD1,TRBJ1-6
TGTGCCAGTAGGCAACTAGCGGGAGTGGGGAATGAGCAGTTCTTC,CASRQLAGVGNEQFF,TRBV19,NA,TRBD2,TRBJ2-1
TGTGCCAGCGCCCCCGGGGTAGCGGGAGGCCGGGGGACCCAGTACTTC,CASAPGVAGGRGTQYF,TRBV5-4,NA,TRBD2,TRBJ2-5
TGTGCCTGGAGTGTAGGCGGGGGCTCCTACGAGCAGTACTTC,CAWSVGGGSYEQYF,TRBV30,NA,TRBD2,TRBJ2-7
TGTGCCAGCAGCTTTTGGACTAGCGGGAGTGAGAATGAGCAGTTCTTC,CASSFWTSGSENEQFF,TRBV7-2,NA,TRBD2,TRBJ2-1
TGTGCCAGCAGCTCCGTGGGCTCCATCTACGAGCAGTACTTC,CASSSVGSIYEQYF,TRBV7-9,NA,NA,TRBJ2-7
TGCGCCAGCAGCTTGGGATATACTAGCGGAATTCTCCCCACAGATACGCAGTATTTT,CASSLGYTSGILPTDTQYF,TRBV5-1,few,TRBD2,TRBJ2-3
TGTGCCAGCAGTTTAGGGGACTCCTATTCCTACGAGCAGTACTTC,CASSLGDSYSYEQYF,TRBV28,NA,NA,TRBJ2-7
TGTGCCAGCAGTTTATTCTTCCTGGAGGGGGGGTCTGAGCAGTTCTTC,CASSLFFLEGGSEQFF,TRBV28,NA,NA,TRBJ2-1
TGTGCCAGCAGTGAAGAGGGGACAGGGCACAATGAGCAGTTCTTC,CASSEEGTGHNEQFF,TRBV6-1,once,TRBD1,TRBJ2-1
TGTGCCAGCAGTTCAAGGGACAGGGGAGAAAAACTGTTTTTT,CASSSRDRGEKLFF,TRBV27,NA,TRBD1,TRBJ1-4
TGTGCCAGCAGCCCCGGGTACCCTAATGGGGAGCAGTTCTTC,CASSPGYPNGEQFF,TRBV27,NA,NA,TRBJ2-1
TGCAGTGCCAACTCTGGAAACACCATATATTTT,CSANSGNTIYF,TRBV20-1,NA,NA,TRBJ1-3
TGCGCCAGCAGCTTTACAGGCTCCGAAGCTTTCTTT,CASSFTGSEAFF,TRBV5-1,NA,NA,TRBJ1-1
TGTGCCAGCAGCTCGTTCTATGGCTACACCTTC,CASSSFYGYTF,TRBV3-1/TRBV3-2,NA,NA,TRBJ1-2
TGTGCCAGCCCGGGAGGCACTGAAGCTTTCTTT,CASPGGTEAFF,TRBV2,NA,NA,TRBJ1-1
TGTGCCAGCATGACAGGGGTGAACACTGAAGCTTTCTTT,CASMTGVNTEAFF,TRBV6-5,NA,TRBD1,TRBJ1-1
TGTGCCAGCAGCCTACCCGACAGGGAGAGTGAGCAGTACTTC,CASSLPDRESEQYF,TRBV5-6,once,TRBD1,TRBJ2-7
TGTGCCACCAGTGCCCGCATTCTAGCGGGAGGGCAATACAATGAGCAGTTCTTC,CATSARILAGGQYNEQFF,TRBV24-1,NA,TRBD2,TRBJ2-1
TGTGCCAGCAGCCCCAGTGGAGCGGGAGGAAACAATGAGCAGTTCTTC,CASSPSGAGGNNEQFF,TRBV28,NA,TRBD2,TRBJ2-1
TGTGCCAGCAGCGCCAGGGGACAGCTGAATCAGCCCCAGCATTTT,CASSARGQLNQPQHF,TRBV7-2,NA,TRBD1,TRBJ1-5
TGTGCCAGCAGTTTACTAAGGACCAGGGAATCCTACAATGAGCAGTTCTTC,CASSLLRTRESYNEQFF,TRBV27,NA,NA,TRBJ2-1
TGTGCCAGCAGCTTCGGAGTCACTGAAGCTTTCTTT,CASSFGVTEAFF,TRBV5-4,NA,NA,TRBJ1-1
TGTGCCAGTAGTATCACTTTCAGGGGAGTGGACACTGAAGCTTTCTTT,CASSITFRGVDTEAFF,TRBV19,NA,NA,TRBJ1-1
TGTGCTAGCAGCCCTAGCGGGGCCCTAAACAATGAGCAGTTCTTC,CASSPSGALNNEQFF,TRBV7-7,NA,TRBD2,TRBJ2-1
TGTGCCAGCAGCTTAGCGGGAGGAGGGGTGCAGTTCTTC,CASSLAGGGVQFF,TRBV7-9,NA,NA,TRBJ2-1
TGTGCCAGCAGTCTTGGGACTCTGTACACTGAAGCTTTCTTT,CASSLGTLYTEAFF,TRBV28,many,NA,TRBJ1-1
TGTGCCAGCAGCCAACTCTCTCGAAGCGACGAGCAGTACTTC,CASSQLSRSDEQYF,TRBV14,NA,NA,TRBJ2-7
TGTGCCAGCAGCGGAGGGACGTCGAGCTACACCTTC,CASSGGTSSYTF,TRBV7-9,NA,NA,TRBJ1-2
TGTGCCAGCAGTTTGATCGACTGGACTGAAGCTTTCTTT,CASSLIDWTEAFF,TRBV28,NA,NA,TRBJ1-1
TGTGCCTGGAGTGTGTTTGAAACAGGGCATGAGCAGTTCTTC,CAWSVFETGHEQFF,TRBV30,NA,NA,TRBJ2-1